This T cell receptor (beta chain) is drawn from a study of response to subunit inactivated influenza vaccine. A note on this clonotype: The antigen is not known.

V lost 6 bases to trimming and J lost 7 bases, with 10 bases between them. The CDR3 consists of 12 residues. Findings of the study overall: The authors offered the suggestion that each seasonal influenza vaccination recruits few new T cells.

Each CDR3 protein is one row after TCRdb ran MiXCR on the RT-PCR reads. The data contain about 530,000 distinct CDR3 sequences, about an eighth of them seen just once; the ten biggest clones take up under 15%. The sample in question was PBMCs from blood, obtained about 40 days after vaccination. The chain is built from TRBV12-3 or TRBV12-4 and TRBJ2-1; D is perhaps TRBD1 (6 bases). The clonotype was recovered from a man over 45 who received an inactivated influenza vaccine. As DNA, the CDR3 is TGTGCCAGCAGCCATACAGGGAATGAGCAGTTCTTC. Its translation: CASSHTGNEQFF.